This T cell receptor beta chain was sequenced in a study of blood T cell repertoires in COVID-19. Turning to the study itself: Samples representing acute and convalescent COVID-19 were sourced from the United States, Italy and Spain. The cDNA or gDNA used as material had been derived from T cells, B-cell-depleted T cells, or PBMCs.

The germline V gene has CDR1 SGHRS and CDR2 YFSETQ. This CDR3 has 15 residues. V was shortened by 5 bases and J by 5 bases, with 19 bases between the two germline ends. TCRdb's copy holds only in-frame clones and misses some; the assay was immunoSEQ multiplex PCR. The sample includes fewer than 250,000 clones, roughly 84% seen only once; the top ten take about 20%. The rearrangement joins TRBV5-1 to TRBJ1-1; perhaps TRBD1 as D (6 bases). The material sequenced was peripheral blood. The source is a man aged 25-40 years with active or convalescent COVID-19. This chain's CDR3 is CASSRNRAEDTEAFF. The CDR3 nucleotides are TGCGCCAGCAGTCGGAACAGGGCGGAGGATACTGAAGCTTTCTTT.